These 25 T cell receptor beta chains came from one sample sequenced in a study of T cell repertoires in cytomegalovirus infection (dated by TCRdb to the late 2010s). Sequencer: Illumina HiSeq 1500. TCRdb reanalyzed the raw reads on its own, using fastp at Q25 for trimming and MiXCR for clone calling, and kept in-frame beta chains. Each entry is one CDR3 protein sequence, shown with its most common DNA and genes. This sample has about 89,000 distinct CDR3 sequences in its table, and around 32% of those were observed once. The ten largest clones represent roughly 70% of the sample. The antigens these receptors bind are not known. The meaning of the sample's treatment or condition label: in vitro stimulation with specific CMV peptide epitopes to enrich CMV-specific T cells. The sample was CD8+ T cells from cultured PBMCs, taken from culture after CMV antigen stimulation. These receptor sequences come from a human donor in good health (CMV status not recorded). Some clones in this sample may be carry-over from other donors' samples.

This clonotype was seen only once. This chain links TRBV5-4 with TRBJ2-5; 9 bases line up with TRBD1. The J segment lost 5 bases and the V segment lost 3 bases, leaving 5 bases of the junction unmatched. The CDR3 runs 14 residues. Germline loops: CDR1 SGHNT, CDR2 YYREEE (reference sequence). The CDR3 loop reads CASSWGTGLETQYF. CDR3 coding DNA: TGTGCCAGCAGCTGGGGGACAGGGCTGGAGACCCAGTACTTC. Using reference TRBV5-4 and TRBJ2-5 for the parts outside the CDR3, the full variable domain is ETGVTQSPTHLIKTRGQQVTLRCSSQSGHNTVSWYQQALGQGPQFIFQYYREEENGRGNFPPRFSGLQFPNYSSELNVNALELDDSALYLCASSWGTGLETQYFGPGTRLLVL.

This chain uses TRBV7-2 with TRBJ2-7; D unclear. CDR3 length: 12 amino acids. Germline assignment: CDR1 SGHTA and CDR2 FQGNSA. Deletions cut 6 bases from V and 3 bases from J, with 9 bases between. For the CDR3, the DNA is TGTGCCAGCAGTATTGGGAACTACGAGCAGTACTTC. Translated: CASSIGNYEQYF. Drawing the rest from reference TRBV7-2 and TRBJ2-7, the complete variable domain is GAGVSQSPSNKVTEKGKDVELRCDPISGHTALYWYRQSLGQGLEFLIYFQGNSAPDKSGLPSDRFSAERTGGSVSTLTIQRTQQEDSAVYLCASSIGNYEQYFGPGTRLTVT.

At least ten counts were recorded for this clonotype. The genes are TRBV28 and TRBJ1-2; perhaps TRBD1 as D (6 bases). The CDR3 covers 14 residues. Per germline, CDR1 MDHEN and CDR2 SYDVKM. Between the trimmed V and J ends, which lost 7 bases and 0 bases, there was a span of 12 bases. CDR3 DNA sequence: TGTGCCAGCAACTGGGACACGCCTAACTATGGCTACACCTTC. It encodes CASNWDTPNYGYTF.

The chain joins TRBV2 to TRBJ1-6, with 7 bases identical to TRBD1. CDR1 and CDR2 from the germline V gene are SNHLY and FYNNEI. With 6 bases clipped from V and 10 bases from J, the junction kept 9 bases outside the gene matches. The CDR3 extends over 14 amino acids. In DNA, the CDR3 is TGTGCCAGCAGAACCACAGGGGTAGAATCACCCCTCCACTTT. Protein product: CASRTTGVESPLHF. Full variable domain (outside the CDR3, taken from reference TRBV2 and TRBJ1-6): EPEVTQTPSHQVTQMGQEVILRCVPISNHLYFYWYRQILGQKVEFLVSFYNNEISEKSEIFDDQFSVERPDGSNFTLKIRSTKLEDSAMYFCASRTTGVESPLHFGNGTRLTVT.

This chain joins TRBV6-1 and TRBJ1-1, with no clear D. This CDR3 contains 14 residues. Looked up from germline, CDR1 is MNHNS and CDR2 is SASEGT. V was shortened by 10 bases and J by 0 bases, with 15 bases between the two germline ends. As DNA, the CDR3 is TGTGCCACCACACTGACTGGGATGAACACTGAAGCTTTCTTT. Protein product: CATTLTGMNTEAFF.

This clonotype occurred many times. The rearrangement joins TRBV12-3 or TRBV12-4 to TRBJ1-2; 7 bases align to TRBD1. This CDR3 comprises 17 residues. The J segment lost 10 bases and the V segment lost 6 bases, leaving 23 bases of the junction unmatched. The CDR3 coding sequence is TGTGCCAGCAGGTCCGGGAGTGGACAGGCGCCGCTGGGGGACTACACCTTC. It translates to CASRSGSGQAPLGDYTF.

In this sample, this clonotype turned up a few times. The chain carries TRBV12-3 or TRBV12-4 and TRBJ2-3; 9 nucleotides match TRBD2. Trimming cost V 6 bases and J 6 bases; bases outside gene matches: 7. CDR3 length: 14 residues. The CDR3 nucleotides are TGTGCCAGCAGCCTGGGACTAGCTATGGATACGCAGTATTTT. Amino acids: CASSLGLAMDTQYF.

This CDR3 is CASTDFETSTDTQYF. Written as DNA, the CDR3 is TGTGCCAGCACCGATTTCGAGACTAGCACAGATACGCAGTATTTT. The chain combines TRBV7-9 with TRBJ2-3, with D unresolved. V lost 7 bases to trimming and J lost 0 bases, with 14 bases between them. Germline CDR1 SEHNR, CDR2 FQNEAQ (reference sequence). CDR3 length equals 15 residues.

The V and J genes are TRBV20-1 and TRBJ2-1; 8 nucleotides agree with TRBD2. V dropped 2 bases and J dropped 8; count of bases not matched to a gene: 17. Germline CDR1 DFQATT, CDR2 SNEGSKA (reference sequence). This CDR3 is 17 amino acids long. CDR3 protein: CSARSPGLAGSIYEQFF. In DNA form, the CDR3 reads TGCAGTGCTAGAAGCCCAGGTTTAGCGGGGTCGATCTATGAGCAGTTCTTC.

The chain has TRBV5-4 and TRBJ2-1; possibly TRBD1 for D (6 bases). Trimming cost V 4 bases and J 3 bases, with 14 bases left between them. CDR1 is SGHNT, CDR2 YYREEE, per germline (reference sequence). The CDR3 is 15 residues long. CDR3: CASSPKDRSYNEQFF. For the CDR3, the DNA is TGTGCCAGCAGCCCAAAAGACAGGAGCTACAATGAGCAGTTCTTC.

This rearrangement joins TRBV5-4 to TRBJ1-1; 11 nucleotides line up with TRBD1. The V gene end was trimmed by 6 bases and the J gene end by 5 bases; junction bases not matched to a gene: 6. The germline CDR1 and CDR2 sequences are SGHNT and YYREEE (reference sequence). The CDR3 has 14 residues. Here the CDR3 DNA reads TGTGCCAGCACCGGACAGGGGGCTGGGACTGAAGCTTTCTTT. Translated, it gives CASTGQGAGTEAFF.

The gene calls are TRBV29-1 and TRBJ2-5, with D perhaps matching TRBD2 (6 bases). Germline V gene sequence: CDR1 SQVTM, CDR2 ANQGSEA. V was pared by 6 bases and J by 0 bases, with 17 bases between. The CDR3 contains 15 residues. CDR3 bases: TGCAGCGTCCGGAGGGACTTCAGGTACCAAGAGACCCAGTACTTC. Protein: CSVRRDFRYQETQYF.

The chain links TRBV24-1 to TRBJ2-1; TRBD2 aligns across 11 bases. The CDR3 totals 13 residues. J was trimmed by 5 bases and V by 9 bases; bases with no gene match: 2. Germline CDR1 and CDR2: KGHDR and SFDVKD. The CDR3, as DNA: TGTGCCACCGGGACTAGCGGAAACAATGAGCAGTTCTTC. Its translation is CATGTSGNNEQFF.

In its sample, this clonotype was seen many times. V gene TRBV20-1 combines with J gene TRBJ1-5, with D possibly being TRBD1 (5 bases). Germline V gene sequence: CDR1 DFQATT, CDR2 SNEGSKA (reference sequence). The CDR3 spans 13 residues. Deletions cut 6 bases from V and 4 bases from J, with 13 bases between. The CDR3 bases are TGCAGTGCATGCCTTGACAGAAATCAGCCCCAGCATTTT. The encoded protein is CSACLDRNQPQHF.

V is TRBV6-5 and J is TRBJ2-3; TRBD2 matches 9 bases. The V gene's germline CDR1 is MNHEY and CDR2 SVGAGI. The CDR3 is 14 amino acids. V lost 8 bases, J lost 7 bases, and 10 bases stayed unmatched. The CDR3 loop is CASGPGLAGNTQYF. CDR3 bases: TGTGCCAGCGGCCCGGGACTAGCTGGGAATACGCAGTATTTT.

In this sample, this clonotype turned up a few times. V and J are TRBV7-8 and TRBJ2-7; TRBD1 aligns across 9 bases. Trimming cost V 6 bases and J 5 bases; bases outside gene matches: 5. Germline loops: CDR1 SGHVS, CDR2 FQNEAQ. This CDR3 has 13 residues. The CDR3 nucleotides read TGTGCCAGCAGTCCAGACAGGGGGAACGAGCAGTACTTC. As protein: CASSPDRGNEQYF.

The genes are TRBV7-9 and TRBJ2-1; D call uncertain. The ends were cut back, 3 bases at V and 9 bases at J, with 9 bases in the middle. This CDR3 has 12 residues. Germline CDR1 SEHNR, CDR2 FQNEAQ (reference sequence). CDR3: CASSLGFSEQFF. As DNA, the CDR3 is TGTGCCAGCAGCTTGGGCTTCAGTGAGCAGTTCTTC.

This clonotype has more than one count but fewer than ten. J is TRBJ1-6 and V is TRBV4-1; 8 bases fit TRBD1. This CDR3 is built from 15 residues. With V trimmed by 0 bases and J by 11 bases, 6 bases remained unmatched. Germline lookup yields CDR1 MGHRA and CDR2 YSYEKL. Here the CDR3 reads CASSQEWTGLTPLHF. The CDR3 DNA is TGCGCCAGCAGCCAAGAATGGACAGGGCTGACACCCCTCCACTTT.

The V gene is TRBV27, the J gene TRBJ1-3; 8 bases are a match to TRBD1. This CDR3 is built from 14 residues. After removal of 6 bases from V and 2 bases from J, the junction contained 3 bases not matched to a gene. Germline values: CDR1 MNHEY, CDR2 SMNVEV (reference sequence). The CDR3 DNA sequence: TGTGCCAGCAGAGCACAGGGGGCTGGAAACACCATATATTTT. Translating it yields CASRAQGAGNTIYF.

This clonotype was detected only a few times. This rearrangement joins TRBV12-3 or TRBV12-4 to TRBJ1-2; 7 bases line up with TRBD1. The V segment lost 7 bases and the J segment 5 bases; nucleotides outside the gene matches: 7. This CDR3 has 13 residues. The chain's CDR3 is CASTISTGYGYTF. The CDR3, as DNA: TGTGCCAGCACCATATCGACAGGGTATGGCTACACCTTC.

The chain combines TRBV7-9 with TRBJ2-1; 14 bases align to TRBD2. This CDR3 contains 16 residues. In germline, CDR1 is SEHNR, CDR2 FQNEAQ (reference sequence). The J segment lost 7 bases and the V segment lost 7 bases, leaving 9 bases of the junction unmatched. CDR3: CASTKTSGGARNEQFF. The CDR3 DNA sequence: TGTGCCAGCACCAAGACTAGCGGGGGGGCCAGGAATGAGCAGTTCTTC.

The CDR3 sequence is CASSSTESNQPQHF. CDR3 nucleotides: TGTGCCAGCAGTTCAACAGAGAGCAATCAGCCCCAGCATTTT. This rearrangement joins TRBV6-6 to TRBJ1-5; D uncertain. Germline CDR1 MNHNY, CDR2 SVGAGI (reference sequence). Trimming took off 4 bases at V and 1 base at J, with 8 bases between the two ends. The length of the CDR3 is 14 residues.

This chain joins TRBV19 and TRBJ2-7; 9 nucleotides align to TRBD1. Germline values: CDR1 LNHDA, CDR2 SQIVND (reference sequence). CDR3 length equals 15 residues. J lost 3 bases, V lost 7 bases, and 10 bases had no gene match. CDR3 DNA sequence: TGTGCCAGTACCCCCGGGACAGGGTCCCTCTACGAGCAGTACTTC. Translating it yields CASTPGTGSLYEQYF. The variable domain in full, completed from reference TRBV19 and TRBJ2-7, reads DGGITQSPKYLFRKEGQNVTLSCEQNLNHDAMYWYRQDPGQGLRLIYYSQIVNDFQKGDIAEGYSVSREKKESFPLTVTSAQKNPTAFYLCASTPGTGSLYEQYFGPGTRLTVT.

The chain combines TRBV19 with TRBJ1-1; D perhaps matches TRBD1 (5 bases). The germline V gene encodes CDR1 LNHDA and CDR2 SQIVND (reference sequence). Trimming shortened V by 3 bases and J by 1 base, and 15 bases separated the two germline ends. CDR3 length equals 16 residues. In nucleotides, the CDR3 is TGTGCCAGTAGTATGGTCGCGGGGCCGAGGAACACTGAAGCTTTCTTT. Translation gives CASSMVAGPRNTEAFF.

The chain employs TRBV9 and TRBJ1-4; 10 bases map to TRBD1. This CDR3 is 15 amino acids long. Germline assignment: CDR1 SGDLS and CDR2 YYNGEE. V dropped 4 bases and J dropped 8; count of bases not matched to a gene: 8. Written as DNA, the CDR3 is TGTGCCAGCAGCTCCCGGACAGGGGGAAGCGAAAAACTGTTTTTT. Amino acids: CASSSRTGGSEKLFF.